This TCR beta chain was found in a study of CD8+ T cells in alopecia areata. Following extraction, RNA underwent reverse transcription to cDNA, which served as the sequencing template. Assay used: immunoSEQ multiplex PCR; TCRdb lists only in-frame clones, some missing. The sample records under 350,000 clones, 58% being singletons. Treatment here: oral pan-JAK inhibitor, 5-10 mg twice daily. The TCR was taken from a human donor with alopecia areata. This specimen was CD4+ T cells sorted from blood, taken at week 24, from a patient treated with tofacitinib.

The CDR3 DNA reads as TGTGCCAGCAGCTTAGTTAGTGCCCCTCTGGACACCGGGGAGCTGTTTTTT. Amino acids: CASSLVSAPLDTGELFF. The V call is TRBV7-2, the J call TRBJ2-2, with D uncertain. CDR3 length: 17 amino acids. CDR1 and CDR2 (germline): SGHTA, FQGNSA. Trimming took 1 base from V and 3 from J, leaving 15 bases between them.